The 32 T cell receptor beta chains below come from one sample, sequenced in a study of monozygotic twins with cystic fibrosis. The data were produced by immunoSEQ multiplex PCR, yet TCRdb's version contains in-frame clones alone and is incomplete. The sample shows around 9,100 clones, 98% of them seen only once. The specimen sequenced was blood. All receptors come from a girl aged 2 to 10 with cystic fibrosis.

The chain links TRBV7-9 to TRBJ1-4, with 11 bases that match TRBD1. Looked up from germline, CDR1 is SEHNR and CDR2 is FQNEAQ (reference sequence). The CDR3 runs 13 residues. After removal of 8 bases from V and 6 bases from J, the junction contained 2 bases not matched to a gene. The CDR3 here is CASGQGADEKLFF. The CDR3 DNA reads as TGTGCCAGCGGACAGGGGGCGGATGAAAAACTGTTTTTT.

This chain uses TRBV5-6 with TRBJ2-2; no clear D. Per germline, CDR1 SGHDT and CDR2 YYEEEE. The CDR3 is 14 residues long. Trimming took 5 bases from V and 3 from J, leaving 11 bases between them. The CDR3 loop is CASSSLSDTGELFF. The CDR3 DNA sequence: TGTGCCAGCAGTAGCCTCAGCGACACCGGGGAGCTGTTTTTT.

J is TRBJ1-3 and V is TRBV11-1, with TRBD1 as a possible D gene (5 bases). This CDR3 is built from 16 residues. V was clipped by 3 bases and J by 2 bases, with 14 bases between them. Germline V gene data show CDR1 as SGHAT and CDR2 as FQDESV (reference sequence). In DNA, the CDR3 is TGTGCCAGCAGCTTGTCGACAGCGAAACCTGGAAACACCATATATTTT. Protein: CASSLSTAKPGNTIYF.

The V call is TRBV19, the J call TRBJ1-4, with no clear D. CDR3 length: 13 amino acids. V was cut by 9 bases and J by 7 bases, with 15 bases left in between. From germline, CDR1 is LNHDA and CDR2 SQIVND (reference sequence). Here the CDR3 reads CASHPWQVEKLFF. CDR3 bases: TGTGCCAGCCACCCTTGGCAGGTTGAAAAACTGTTTTTT.

The chain recombines TRBV27 with TRBJ2-7; 10 bases fit TRBD1. J lost 6 bases, V lost 6 bases, and 8 bases had no gene match. Germline V gene lookup returns CDR1 MNHEY and CDR2 SMNVEV (reference sequence). This CDR3 is built from 14 residues. CDR3 loop: CASSLGTGVSEQYF. The CDR3 DNA reads TGTGCCAGCAGCCTGGGGACAGGGGTCTCCGAGCAGTACTTC.

This chain connects TRBV18 to TRBJ1-1; 8 positions agree with TRBD1. Losses at the gene ends were 3 bases for V and 3 bases for J; bases not matched to a gene: 6. The CDR3 loop spans 15 amino acids. The germline V gene encodes CDR1 KGHSH and CDR2 LQKENI. As DNA, the CDR3 is TGTGCCAGCTCACCCTCGACAGGGGAGGACACTGAAGCTTTCTTT. Translating it yields CASSPSTGEDTEAFF.

The chain employs TRBV5-1 and TRBJ2-5, with no clear D. V lost 0 bases and J lost 4, with 4 bases in between. This CDR3 spans 12 amino acids. Looked up from germline, CDR1 is SGHRS and CDR2 is YFSETQ. For the CDR3, the DNA is TGCGCCAGCAGCTTGGACCTAGAGACCCAGTACTTC. Translated, it gives CASSLDLETQYF.

The CDR3 spells CASSQAGGPYEQYF. The CDR3 DNA reads as TGCGCCAGCAGCCAAGCTGGCGGACCCTACGAGCAGTACTTC. The chain recombines TRBV4-1 with TRBJ2-7, with no clear D. V was cut by 1 base and J by 2 bases, with 9 bases left in between. This CDR3 comprises 14 residues. Looked up from germline, CDR1 is MGHRA and CDR2 is YSYEKL.

This chain links TRBV21-1 with TRBJ1-1; the tabulated D call, TRBD1, remains unverified against the DNA. TRBV21-1 is noted as a pseudogene. The CDR3 runs to 16 residues. The CDR3 DNA reads TGTGCCAGCAGCAAAGAGCAAGCAGGGCTGGGGACTGAAGCTTTCTTT. Translated, it gives CASSKEQAGLGTEAFF.

This chain joins TRBV2 and TRBJ1-5; D may be TRBD1 (5 bases). Trimming pared 1 base from V and 8 bases from J, leaving 6 bases between. Germline assignment: CDR1 SNHLY and CDR2 FYNNEI. The CDR3 runs 12 residues. The CDR3 region is CASSEGGEPQHF. The CDR3 bases are TGTGCCAGCAGTGAAGGAGGGGAGCCCCAGCATTTT.

The chain has TRBV18 and TRBJ1-4; no firm D call. Germline lookup yields CDR1 KGHSH and CDR2 LQKENI. The CDR3 covers 16 residues. Trimming stripped 4 bases from V and 6 bases from J, with 18 bases between. The CDR3 coding sequence is TGTGCCAGCTCACGGCCCGGGTCAGAGGGATATGAAAAACTGTTTTTT. Protein: CASSRPGSEGYEKLFF.

The rearrangement joins TRBV2 to TRBJ1-4, with 12 bases lining up with TRBD1. Unmatched junction bases numbered 1, after V lost 5 bases and J lost 6 bases. Germline lookup yields CDR1 SNHLY and CDR2 FYNNEI. The CDR3 contains 14 residues. In DNA form, the CDR3 reads TGTGCCAGCAGTCGGGACAGGGGGCATGAAAAACTGTTTTTT. It specifies CASSRDRGHEKLFF. The entire variable domain, with the rest obtained from reference TRBV2 and TRBJ1-4, is as follows: EPEVTQTPSHQVTQMGQEVILRCVPISNHLYFYWYRQILGQKVEFLVSFYNNEISEKSEIFDDQFSVERPDGSNFTLKIRSTKLEDSAMYFCASSRDRGHEKLFFGSGTQLSVL.

This sequence joins TRBV7-9 and TRBJ1-1; D not certain. The germline gives CDR1 SEHNR, CDR2 FQNEAQ (reference sequence). This CDR3 is 13 amino acids long. Trimming stripped 2 bases from V and 8 bases from J, with 12 bases between. The CDR3 reads CASSLIDRPEAFF. CDR3 coding DNA: TGTGCCAGCAGCTTAATAGACCGGCCCGAAGCTTTCTTT.

This sequence joins TRBV7-8 and TRBJ2-7, with 7 bases lining up with TRBD1. V lost 2 bases to trimming and J lost 0 bases; unmatched junction nucleotides: 10. Germline values: CDR1 SGHVS, CDR2 FQNEAQ. The CDR3 loop spans 17 amino acids. The CDR3 region is CASSLLIVDRSSYEQYF. CDR3 in DNA: TGTGCCAGCAGCTTATTAATTGTGGACAGGAGCTCCTACGAGCAGTACTTC.

The CDR3 DNA follows: TGTGCCAGCAGCTTAGCTGACGGATATTACGAGCAGTACTTC. This gives the protein CASSLADGYYEQYF. This chain links TRBV7-6 with TRBJ2-7; D unclear. Per the germline V gene, CDR1 is SGHVS and CDR2 is FNYEAQ. The CDR3 contains 14 residues. Trimming stripped 0 bases from V and 4 bases from J, with 10 bases between.

V gene TRBV5-4 combines with J gene TRBJ1-2, with no clear D. With 3 bases removed from V and 4 bases from J, the gap between germline ends came to 16 bases. Looked up from germline, CDR1 is SGHNT and CDR2 is YYREEE (reference sequence). The CDR3 spans 15 residues. CDR3 region: CASSSEGQIPYGYTF. CDR3 in DNA: TGTGCCAGCAGCTCCGAGGGCCAGATCCCCTATGGCTACACCTTC. Filled out from reference TRBV5-4 and TRBJ1-2, the complete variable domain reads ETGVTQSPTHLIKTRGQQVTLRCSSQSGHNTVSWYQQALGQGPQFIFQYYREEENGRGNFPPRFSGLQFPNYSSELNVNALELDDSALYLCASSSEGQIPYGYTFGSGTRLTVV.

The gene calls are TRBV6-5 and TRBJ1-3, with D possibly being TRBD1 (6 bases). The length of the CDR3 is 13 residues. The V end was cut by 6 bases, the J end by 3 bases, with 9 bases between. Germline assignment: CDR1 MNHEY and CDR2 SVGAGI. CDR3 sequence: CASRDSIGNTIYF. The CDR3 coding sequence is TGTGCCAGCAGGGACAGTATTGGAAACACCATATATTTT.

This chain joins TRBV6-1 and TRBJ1-3; D might be TRBD1 (5 bases). Germline assignment: CDR1 MNHNS and CDR2 SASEGT. The CDR3 contains 16 residues. The V and J ends lost 2 bases and 5 bases respectively, with 16 bases between them. The CDR3 region is CASSENTEGPRNTIYF. DNA for the CDR3: TGTGCCAGCAGTGAAAATACTGAGGGACCTCGAAACACCATATATTTT.

The chain couples TRBV15 to TRBJ2-2; 7 bases are shared with TRBD2. V trimming: 0 bases; J trimming: 5 bases; junction bases outside the gene matches: 12. This CDR3 spans 18 amino acids. Germline values: CDR1 LNHNV, CDR2 YYDKDF (reference sequence). The DNA for the CDR3 is TGTGCCACCAGCAGAGATCGGCTAGCGGCTTACTTAACCGGGGAGCTGTTTTTT. Translating it yields CATSRDRLAAYLTGELFF.

The J gene is TRBJ2-2, the V gene TRBV9; D remains unclear. This CDR3 has 21 amino acids. V was trimmed by 3 bases and J by 3 bases, leaving 30 bases between them. CDR1 is SGDLS, CDR2 YYNGEE, per germline. The CDR3 bases are TGTGCCAGCAGCGCCCCCCCCTTATTTGCGTCGGGTAGTAGGGACACCGGGGAGCTGTTTTTT. Translation: CASSAPPLFASGSRDTGELFF.

V usage is TRBV6-5 and J usage is TRBJ2-1; D is unclear. The CDR3 runs to 16 residues. Germline CDR1 reads MNHEY; CDR2 reads SVGAGI. Trimming cost V 2 bases and J 6 bases, with 17 bases left between them. The DNA of the CDR3 is TGTGCCAGCAGTTACACGTCGACGGATGGGGTCAATGAGCAGTTCTTC. Protein: CASSYTSTDGVNEQFF.

This chain links TRBV25-1 with TRBJ1-5; D call uncertain. This CDR3 is built from 12 residues. Germline assignment: CDR1 MGHDK and CDR2 SYGVNS. V shed 5 bases and J shed 1 base, with 3 bases lying between them. This chain's CDR3 is CASSFSNQPQHF. CDR3 DNA: TGTGCCAGCAGTTTCAGCAATCAGCCCCAGCATTTT.

The rearrangement joins TRBV7-9 to TRBJ2-2; 16 bases line up with TRBD2. The CDR3 loop spans 17 amino acids. CDR1 is SEHNR, CDR2 FQNEAQ, per germline (reference sequence). V dropped 5 bases and J dropped 7; count of bases not matched to a gene: 7. CDR3 amino acids: CASSPGTSGRAIGELFF. CDR3 DNA: TGTGCCAGCAGCCCCGGGACTAGCGGGAGGGCGATCGGGGAGCTGTTTTTT.

This clone was found once. The gene calls are TRBV29-1 and TRBJ1-4; no firm D call. V dropped 5 bases and J dropped 0 bases, with 7 bases sitting between them. This CDR3 comprises 13 residues. Germline CDR1 SQVTM, CDR2 ANQGSEA. In DNA form, the CDR3 reads TGCAGCGTTCGGACGCCAACTAATGAAAAACTGTTTTTT. Translated: CSVRTPTNEKLFF.

This chain links TRBV4-1 with TRBJ1-2; no firm D call. The CDR3 is made up of 13 amino acids. Between the trimmed V and J ends, which lost 4 bases and 3 bases, there was a span of 9 bases. Germline assignment: CDR1 MGHRA and CDR2 YSYEKL. The CDR3 reads CASSRPRDYGYTF. CDR3 DNA sequence: TGCGCCAGCAGCCGACCTCGGGACTATGGCTACACCTTC.

The chain carries TRBV20-1 and TRBJ2-1; D not resolved. In germline, CDR1 is DFQATT, CDR2 SNEGSKA (reference sequence). V gave up 7 bases and J gave up 7 bases, with 8 bases separating them. This CDR3 is built from 10 residues. Here the CDR3 DNA reads TGCAGTGTCTCCGGTAATGAGCAGTTCTTC. Protein product: CSVSGNEQFF.

This chain uses TRBV19 with TRBJ1-1; D call uncertain. Trimming cost V 5 bases and J 5 bases, with 15 bases left between them. Germline-derived CDR1 and CDR2 are LNHDA and SQIVND (reference sequence). The CDR3 loop spans 14 amino acids. CDR3 in DNA: TGTGCCAGTAGTCCCGACATTTTTGGAACTGAAGCTTTCTTT. Translated: CASSPDIFGTEAFF.

The chain carries TRBV5-6 and TRBJ1-5; no clear D. The CDR3 runs to 12 residues. Germline CDR1 reads SGHDT; CDR2 reads YYEEEE. Trimming left V 5 bases short and J 5 bases short, with 8 bases between. The CDR3 nucleotides are TGTGCCAGCAGTTCCCCTTATCAGCCCCAGCATTTT. Translation gives CASSSPYQPQHF.

The chain uses TRBV25-1 and TRBJ2-1; the match to TRBD1 covers 9 bases. The CDR3 consists of 16 residues. Germline loops: CDR1 MGHDK, CDR2 SYGVNS. J was trimmed by 1 base and V by 5 bases; bases with no gene match: 6. The CDR3 nucleotides are TGTGCCAGCAGTTTGGGACAGGGCACGTCCTACAATGAGCAGTTCTTC. Translated, it gives CASSLGQGTSYNEQFF.

The rearrangement links TRBV7-9 to TRBJ1-2; D unclear. The CDR3 spans 13 residues. V lost 0 bases and J 5 bases, leaving 7 bases between the germline ends. Germline CDR1 reads SEHNR; CDR2 reads FQNEAQ (reference sequence). The CDR3 DNA is TGTGCCAGCAGCTTAGCGCTTAGGTATGGCTACACCTTC. Translating it yields CASSLALRYGYTF.

This chain uses TRBV5-1 with TRBJ2-5, with D unresolved. Trimming left V 0 bases short and J 2 bases short, with 5 bases between. Per the germline V gene, CDR1 is SGHRS and CDR2 is YFSETQ. The length of the CDR3 is 13 residues. In DNA, the CDR3 is TGCGCCAGCAGCTTGGAGGTACAAGAGACCCAGTACTTC. This encodes CASSLEVQETQYF.

The chain carries TRBV6-1 and TRBJ1-2, with D possibly TRBD1 on 5 matching bases. The V gene's germline CDR1 is MNHNS and CDR2 SASEGT. With 2 bases removed from V and 4 bases from J, the gap between germline ends came to 8 bases. The CDR3 is 13 residues long. CDR3: CASSETGGYGYTF. DNA for the CDR3: TGTGCCAGCAGTGAAACGGGGGGCTATGGCTACACCTTC.